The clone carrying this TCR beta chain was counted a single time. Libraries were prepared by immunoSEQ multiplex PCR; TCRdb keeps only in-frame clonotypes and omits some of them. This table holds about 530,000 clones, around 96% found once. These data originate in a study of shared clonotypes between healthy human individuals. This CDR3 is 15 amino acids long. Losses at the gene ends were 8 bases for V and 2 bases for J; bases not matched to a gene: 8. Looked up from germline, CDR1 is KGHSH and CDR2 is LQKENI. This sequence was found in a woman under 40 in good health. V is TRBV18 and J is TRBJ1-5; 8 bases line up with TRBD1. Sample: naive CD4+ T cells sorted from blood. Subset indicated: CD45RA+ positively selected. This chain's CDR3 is CASATGDVGNQPQHF. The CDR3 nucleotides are TGTGCCAGCGCGACAGGGGATGTGGGCAATCAGCCCCAGCATTTT.